The rows below give T cell receptor beta chains drawn from one sample of a study of blood T cells in healthy people across ages. A single record per CDR3 protein comes from TCRdb applying MiXCR to the 5' RACE reads. The sample contains roughly 1.5 million distinct CDR3 sequences, around 40% of which appear only once. The sequencing sample was made of blood. These receptors all come from a woman younger than 35 in good health. Each CDR3 is given with its conserved first and last residue. The D gene is left open where the match is weak. Where a row states a size, it is once, few, many or the class of an expanded clone; other rows omit it.

j_call v_call d_call clone_size cdr3_aa cdr3_nt
TRBJ2-5 TRBV5-1 TRBD2 NA CASSPWGLALGYNEQYF TGCGCCAGCAGCCCGTGGGGACTAGCTTTGGGCTACAATGAGCAGTACTTC
TRBJ2-3 TRBV4-1 NA NA CASSQVGFPSTDTQYF TGCGCCAGCAGCCAAGTGGGCTTCCCCTCCACAGATACGCAGTATTTT
TRBJ2-7 TRBV3-1 TRBD2 many CASSLQRGSYEQYF TGTGCCAGCAGCCTGCAGCGGGGCTCCTACGAGCAGTACTTC
TRBJ1-1 TRBV3-1 NA few CASSHQQNTEAFF TGTGCCAGCAGCCACCAACAGAACACTGAAGCTTTCTTT
TRBJ1-2 TRBV2 NA few CASREDLSGYTF TGTGCCAGCAGGGAGGATCTCTCTGGCTACACCTTC
TRBJ2-1 TRBV20-1 NA NA CSATLFTELGAYEQFF TGCAGTGCTACCCTCTTTACGGAATTGGGTGCCTATGAGCAGTTCTTC
TRBJ1-1 TRBV12-3/TRBV12-4 NA NA CASSFLRRYPNTEAFF TGTGCCAGCAGTTTCCTCCGACGATATCCTAACACTGAAGCTTTCTTT
TRBJ2-3 TRBV18 NA few CASSPPDRGTQYF TGTGCCAGCTCTCCTCCTGACCGGGGTACGCAGTATTTT
TRBJ2-3 TRBV20-1 TRBD2 few CSARDGGVPADTQYF TGCAGTGCTAGAGATGGGGGGGTCCCGGCAGATACGCAGTATTTT
TRBJ2-2 TRBV7-2 NA NA CASSLGAGALGTGELFF TGTGCCAGCAGCTTAGGGGCAGGGGCGCTCGGCACCGGGGAGCTGTTTTTT
TRBJ2-7 TRBV20-1 TRBD2 NA CSARMTSGNPYEQYF TGCAGTGCTAGAATGACTAGCGGGAATCCCTACGAGCAGTACTTC
TRBJ1-4 TRBV29-1 NA NA CSAWEGSANEKLFF TGCAGCGCTTGGGAGGGATCTGCTAATGAAAAACTGTTTTTT
TRBJ2-1 TRBV14 NA few CASSQDALDNEQFF TGTGCCAGCAGCCAAGATGCCCTAGACAATGAGCAGTTCTTC
TRBJ2-1 TRBV5-1 TRBD2 NA CASRTGDYSYNEQFF TGCGCCAGCAGAACCGGGGACTACAGCTACAATGAGCAGTTCTTC
TRBJ2-5 TRBV10-3 NA NA CAISGSGWETQYF TGTGCCATCAGTGGGTCGGGCTGGGAGACCCAGTACTTC
TRBJ2-7 TRBV19 NA NA CARLWRSTYEQYF TGTGCTAGACTTTGGCGCAGTACCTACGAGCAGTACTTC
TRBJ2-3 TRBV11-2 TRBD1 NA CASSLTMTGITDTQYF TGTGCCAGCAGCTTAACAATGACAGGGATAACAGATACGCAGTATTTT
TRBJ2-3 TRBV28 NA NA CASSHDRYTDTQYF TGTGCCAGCAGCCACGACAGGTACACAGATACGCAGTATTTT
TRBJ2-1 TRBV27 NA few CATSLSGDYNEQFF TGTGCCACCAGTTTATCCGGGGATTACAATGAGCAGTTCTTC
TRBJ2-7 TRBV12-3/TRBV12-4 NA few CASSFKPSYEQYF TGTGCCAGCAGTTTTAAACCTTCCTACGAGCAGTACTTC
TRBJ1-1 TRBV28 NA NA CASRNGGDTEAFF TGTGCCAGCAGAAACGGTGGAGACACTGAAGCTTTCTTT
TRBJ2-1 TRBV5-6 NA NA CASSFPRRYNEQFF TGTGCCAGCAGCTTTCCGAGGCGCTACAATGAGCAGTTCTTC
TRBJ2-7 TRBV7-8 TRBD1 NA CASSFTTGAHEQYF TGTGCCAGCAGCTTCACGACAGGGGCCCACGAGCAGTACTTC
TRBJ2-1 TRBV20-1 TRBD2 NA CSAHQTSGDYNEQFF TGCAGTGCTCACCAGACTAGCGGGGATTACAATGAGCAGTTCTTC
TRBJ2-7 TRBV25-1 TRBD1 NA CASSELGTGTLYEQYF TGTGCCAGCAGTGAATTGGGGACAGGGACTCTCTACGAGCAGTACTTC
TRBJ2-7 TRBV20-1 TRBD2 NA CSARGSRLAGASSYNEQYF TGCAGTGCTAGAGGCTCAAGACTAGCGGGAGCGAGCTCCTACAATGAGCAGTACTTC
TRBJ1-2 TRBV5-5 NA NA CASSPNSGSFGYTF TGTGCCAGCAGCCCAAATTCGGGGTCCTTTGGCTACACCTTC
TRBJ2-1 TRBV7-2 NA NA CASSLQLRSYNEQFF TGTGCCAGCAGCTTACAATTGCGCTCCTACAATGAGCAGTTCTTC
TRBJ2-3 TRBV11-2 TRBD2 NA CASSPPLIGLATPRYTQYF TGTGCCAGCAGCCCACCCCTCATCGGACTAGCGACTCCAAGATATACGCAGTATTTT
TRBJ2-7 TRBV5-6 NA few CASSFYSGYSSYEQYF TGTGCTAGCAGCTTTTATTCCGGATACAGCTCCTACGAGCAGTACTTC
TRBJ2-5 TRBV7-9 NA NA CASSARDFQETQYF TGTGCCAGCAGCGCCCGGGACTTCCAAGAGACCCAGTACTTC
TRBJ2-1 TRBV28 NA once CASSSRWTKFANEQFF TGTGCCAGCAGTTCGCGTTGGACAAAGTTCGCCAATGAGCAGTTCTTC
TRBJ2-1 TRBV5-5 TRBD2 NA CASSSRREGPEQFF TGTGCCAGCAGCTCGAGAAGGGAGGGACCCGAGCAGTTCTTC
TRBJ1-2 TRBV7-9 NA NA CASSFQGDYARYYGYTF TGTGCCAGCAGCTTCCAGGGAGACTATGCTCGTTACTATGGCTACACCTTC
TRBJ2-3 TRBV18 NA many CASSPSDTQYF TGTGCCAGCAGTCCCTCAGATACGCAGTATTTT
TRBJ2-5 TRBV5-1 NA NA CASSFGTPMETQYF TGCGCCAGCAGCTTCGGGACACCCATGGAGACCCAGTACTTC
TRBJ2-5 TRBV11-2 TRBD2 NA CASSLDARVAGATRETQYF TGTGCCAGCAGCTTAGATGCGAGGGTAGCGGGGGCTACGAGAGAGACCCAGTACTTC
TRBJ1-1 TRBV6-5 NA few CASSYEGEWANTEAFF TGTGCCAGCAGTTACGAAGGCGAGTGGGCGAACACTGAAGCTTTCTTT
TRBJ1-6 TRBV29-1 TRBD1 NA CSVQDRGVNSPLHF TGCAGCGTTCAGGACAGGGGAGTAAATTCACCCCTCCACTTT
TRBJ1-1 TRBV5-1 NA NA CASNGKDWGEAFF TGCGCCAGCAACGGTAAGGATTGGGGTGAAGCTTTCTTT
TRBJ2-1 TRBV29-1 NA NA CSVEGGSYNEQIF TGCAGCGTTGAAGGGGGGTCCTACAATGAGCAGATCTTC
TRBJ2-4 TRBV3-1 NA NA CASSQEGRAGAKNIQYF TGTGCCAGCAGCCAAGAGGGGCGGGCGGGAGCCAAAAACATTCAGTACTTC
TRBJ2-6 TRBV12-3/TRBV12-4 NA few CASTPFRISGANVLTF TGTGCCAGCACCCCCTTCCGCATCTCTGGGGCCAACGTCCTGACTTTC
TRBJ2-5 TRBV4-3 TRBD1 few CASSQNGQGLETQYF TGCGCCAGCAGCCAAAACGGACAGGGCCTGGAGACCCAGTACTTC
TRBJ1-2 TRBV10-3 NA many CAISETDVLNYGYTF TGTGCCATCAGTGAGACAGACGTTCTTAACTATGGCTACACCTTC
TRBJ1-2 TRBV20-1 NA NA CSARPNDRANYGYTF TGCAGTGCTAGACCCAACGACAGAGCTAACTATGGCTACACCTTC
TRBJ2-3 TRBV15 NA few CATSRDFGQAATDTQYF TGTGCCACCAGCAGAGATTTTGGGCAGGCTGCGACAGATACGCAGTATTTT
TRBJ2-1 TRBV12-3/TRBV12-4 TRBD1 NA CASSTGTGLTQETQFF TGTGCCAGCAGTACCGGGACAGGGCTAACACAAGAGACCCAGTTCTTC
TRBJ2-3 TRBV6-2/TRBV6-3 NA NA CASRTRIPTDTQYF TGTGCCAGCAGGACTAGGATCCCCACAGATACGCAGTATTTT
TRBJ1-1 TRBV12-3/TRBV12-4 NA few CASSRRGTGTEAFF TGTGCCAGCAGTCGCAGGGGCACGGGGACTGAAGCTTTCTTT
TRBJ1-2 TRBV4-1 NA NA CASSQDRRLVNYGYTF TGCGCCAGCAGCCAAGATCGGAGGTTGGTGAACTATGGCTACACCTTC